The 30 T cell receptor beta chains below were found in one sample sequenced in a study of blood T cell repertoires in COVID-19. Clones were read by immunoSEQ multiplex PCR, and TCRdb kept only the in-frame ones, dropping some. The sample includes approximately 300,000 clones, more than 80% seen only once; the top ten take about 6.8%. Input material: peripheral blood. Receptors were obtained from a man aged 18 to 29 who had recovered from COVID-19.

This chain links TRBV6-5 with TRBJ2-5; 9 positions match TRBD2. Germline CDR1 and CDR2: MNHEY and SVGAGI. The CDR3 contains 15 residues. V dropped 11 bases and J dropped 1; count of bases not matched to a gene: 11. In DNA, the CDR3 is TGTGCCGCTCATGAGCGGGGGGCCCCCCAAGAGACCCAGTACTTC. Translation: CAAHERGAPQETQYF.

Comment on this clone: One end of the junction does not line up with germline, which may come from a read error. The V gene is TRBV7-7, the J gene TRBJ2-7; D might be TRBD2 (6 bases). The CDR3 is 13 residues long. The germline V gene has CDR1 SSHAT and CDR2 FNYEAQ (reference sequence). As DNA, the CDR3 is TGTGCTAGCAGCTTAGGCAGGGAGGACGAGCAGTACTTC. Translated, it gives CASSLGREDEQYF.

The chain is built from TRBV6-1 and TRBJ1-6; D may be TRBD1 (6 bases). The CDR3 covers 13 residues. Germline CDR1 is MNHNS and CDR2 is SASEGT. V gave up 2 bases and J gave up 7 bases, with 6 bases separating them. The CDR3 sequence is CASSETGNSPLHF. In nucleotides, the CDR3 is TGTGCCAGCAGTGAAACAGGGAATTCACCCCTCCACTTT.

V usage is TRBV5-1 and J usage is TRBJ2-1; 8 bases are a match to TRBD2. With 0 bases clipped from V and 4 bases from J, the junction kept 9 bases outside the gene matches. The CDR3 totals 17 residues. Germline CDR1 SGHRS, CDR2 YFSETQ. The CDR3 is CASSLALASGFYNEQFF. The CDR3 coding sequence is TGCGCCAGCAGCTTGGCCTTGGCTAGCGGGTTTTACAATGAGCAGTTCTTC.

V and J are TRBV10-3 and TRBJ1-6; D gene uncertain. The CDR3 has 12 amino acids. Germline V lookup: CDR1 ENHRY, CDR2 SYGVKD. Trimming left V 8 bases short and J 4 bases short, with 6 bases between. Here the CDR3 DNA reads TGTGCCATCGGCCAGTATAATTCACCCCTCCACTTT. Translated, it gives CAIGQYNSPLHF.

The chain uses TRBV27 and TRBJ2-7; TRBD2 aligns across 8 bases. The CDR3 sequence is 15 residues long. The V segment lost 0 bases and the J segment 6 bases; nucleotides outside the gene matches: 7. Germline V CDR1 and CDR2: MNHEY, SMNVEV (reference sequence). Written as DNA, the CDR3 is TGTGCCAGCAGTTTATCACCAGCGGGGGAGGCCGAGCAGTACTTC. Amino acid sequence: CASSLSPAGEAEQYF.

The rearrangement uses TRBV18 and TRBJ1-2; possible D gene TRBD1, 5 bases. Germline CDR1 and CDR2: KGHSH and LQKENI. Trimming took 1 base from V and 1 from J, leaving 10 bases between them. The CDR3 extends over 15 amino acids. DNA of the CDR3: TGTGCCAGCTCACCACGAGTCCAGGGTAACTATGGCTACACCTTC. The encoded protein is CASSPRVQGNYGYTF.

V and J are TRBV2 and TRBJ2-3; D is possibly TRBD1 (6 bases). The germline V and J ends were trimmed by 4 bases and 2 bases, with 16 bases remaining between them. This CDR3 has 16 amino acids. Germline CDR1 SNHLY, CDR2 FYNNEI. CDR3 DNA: TGTGCCAGCAGTGTCCCCCGGGACAATCCCACAGATACGCAGTATTTT. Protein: CASSVPRDNPTDTQYF.

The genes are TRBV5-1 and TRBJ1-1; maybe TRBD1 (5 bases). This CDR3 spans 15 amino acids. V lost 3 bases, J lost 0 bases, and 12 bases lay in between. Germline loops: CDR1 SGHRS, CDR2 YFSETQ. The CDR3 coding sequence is TGCGCCAGCAGCTCTTTGGGACTTATGAACACTGAAGCTTTCTTT. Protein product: CASSSLGLMNTEAFF.

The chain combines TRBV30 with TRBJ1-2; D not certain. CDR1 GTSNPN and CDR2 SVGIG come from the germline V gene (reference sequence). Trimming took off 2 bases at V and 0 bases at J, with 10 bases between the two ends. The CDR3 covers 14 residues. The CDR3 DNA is TGTGCCTGGAGTCCCTGGCAAGCTAACTATGGCTACACCTTC. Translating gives CAWSPWQANYGYTF.

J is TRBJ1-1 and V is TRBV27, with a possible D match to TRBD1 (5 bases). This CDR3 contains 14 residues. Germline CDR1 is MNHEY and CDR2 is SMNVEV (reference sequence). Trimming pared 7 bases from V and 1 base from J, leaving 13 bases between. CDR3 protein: CASIGVSPNTEAFF. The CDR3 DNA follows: TGTGCCAGCATAGGGGTCAGCCCGAACACTGAAGCTTTCTTT.

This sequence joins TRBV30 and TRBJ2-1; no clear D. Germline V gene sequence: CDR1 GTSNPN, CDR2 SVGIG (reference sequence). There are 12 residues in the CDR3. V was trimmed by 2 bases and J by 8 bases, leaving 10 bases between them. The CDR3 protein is CAWSPLPDEQFF. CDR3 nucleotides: TGTGCCTGGAGTCCCCTCCCCGATGAGCAGTTCTTC.

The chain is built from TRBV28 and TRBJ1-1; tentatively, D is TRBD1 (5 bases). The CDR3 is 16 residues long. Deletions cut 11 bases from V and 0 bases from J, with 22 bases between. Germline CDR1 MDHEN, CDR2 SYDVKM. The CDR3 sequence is CASERGRFFVNTEAFF. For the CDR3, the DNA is TGTGCCTCCGAGCGGGGGAGGTTTTTTGTGAACACTGAAGCTTTCTTT. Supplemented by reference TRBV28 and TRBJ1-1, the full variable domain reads DVKVTQSSRYLVKRTGEKVFLECVQDMDHENMFWYRQDPGLGLRLIYFSYDVKMKEKGDIPEGYSVSREKKERFSLILESASTNQTSMYLCASERGRFFVNTEAFFGQGTRLTVV.

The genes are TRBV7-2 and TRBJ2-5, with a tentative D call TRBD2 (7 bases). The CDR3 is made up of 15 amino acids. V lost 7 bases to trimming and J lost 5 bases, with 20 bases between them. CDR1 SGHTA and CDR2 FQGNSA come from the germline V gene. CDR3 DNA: TGTGCCAGCACCCGGTGGTTGGGGGGGGCGGAGACCCAGTACTTC. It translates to CASTRWLGGAETQYF.

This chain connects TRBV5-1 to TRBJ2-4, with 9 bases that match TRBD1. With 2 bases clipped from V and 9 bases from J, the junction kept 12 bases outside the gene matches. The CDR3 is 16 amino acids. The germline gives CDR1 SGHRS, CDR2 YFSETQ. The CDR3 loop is CASSLGTGGQTAIQYF. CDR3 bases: TGCGCCAGCAGCTTAGGTACAGGGGGCCAGACCGCCATTCAGTACTTC.

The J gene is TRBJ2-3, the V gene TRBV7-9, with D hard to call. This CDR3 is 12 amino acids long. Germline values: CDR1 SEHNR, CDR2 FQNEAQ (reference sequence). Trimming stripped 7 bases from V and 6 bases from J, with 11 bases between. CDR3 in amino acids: CASTENADTQYF. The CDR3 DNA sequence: TGTGCCAGCACCGAAAATGCGGATACGCAGTATTTT.

CDR3 loop: CASSSRAGTNEQYF. CDR3 DNA: TGTGCCAGCAGCTCTCGAGCGGGAACCAACGAGCAGTACTTC. The chain combines TRBV11-2 with TRBJ2-7; 7 nucleotides agree with TRBD2. CDR1 and CDR2 from the germline V gene are SGHAT and FQNNGV. CDR3 length: 14 residues. V dropped 4 bases and J dropped 5; count of bases not matched to a gene: 8.

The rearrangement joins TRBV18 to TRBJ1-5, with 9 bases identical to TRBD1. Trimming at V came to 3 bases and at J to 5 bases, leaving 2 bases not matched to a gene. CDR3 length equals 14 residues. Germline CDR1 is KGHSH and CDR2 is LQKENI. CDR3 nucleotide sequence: TGTGCCAGCTCACCTCGACAGGGGGATCAGCCCCAGCATTTT. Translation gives CASSPRQGDQPQHF. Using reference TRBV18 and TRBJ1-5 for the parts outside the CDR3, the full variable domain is NAGVMQNPRHLVRRRGQEARLRCSPMKGHSHVYWYRQLPEEGLKFMVYLQKENIIDESGMPKERFSAEFPKEGPSILRIQQVVRGDSAAYFCASSPRQGDQPQHFGDGTRLSIL.

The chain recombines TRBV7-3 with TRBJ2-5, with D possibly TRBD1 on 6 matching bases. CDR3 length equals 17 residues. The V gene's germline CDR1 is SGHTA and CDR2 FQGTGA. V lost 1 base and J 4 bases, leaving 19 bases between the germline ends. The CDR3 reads CASSLKGPAQGRETQYF. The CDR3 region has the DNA TGTGCCAGCAGCTTAAAGGGGCCTGCACAGGGTCGAGAGACCCAGTACTTC.

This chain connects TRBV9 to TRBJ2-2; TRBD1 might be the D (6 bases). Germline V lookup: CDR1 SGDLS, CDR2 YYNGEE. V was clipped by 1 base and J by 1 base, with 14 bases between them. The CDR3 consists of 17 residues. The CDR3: CASSVLSTGKNTGELFF. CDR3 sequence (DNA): TGTGCCAGCAGCGTACTCTCCACAGGGAAGAACACCGGGGAGCTGTTTTTT.

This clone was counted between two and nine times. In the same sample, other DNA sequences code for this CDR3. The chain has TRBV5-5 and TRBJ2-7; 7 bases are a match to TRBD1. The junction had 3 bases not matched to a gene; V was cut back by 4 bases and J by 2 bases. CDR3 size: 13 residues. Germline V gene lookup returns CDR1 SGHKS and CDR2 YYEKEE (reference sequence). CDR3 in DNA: TGTGCCAGCAGCAGACAGGGCACCTACGAGCAGTACTTC. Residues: CASSRQGTYEQYF.

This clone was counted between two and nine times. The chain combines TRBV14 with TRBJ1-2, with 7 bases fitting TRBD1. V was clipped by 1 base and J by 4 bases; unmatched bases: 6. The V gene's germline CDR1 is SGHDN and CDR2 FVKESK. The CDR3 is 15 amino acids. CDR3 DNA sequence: TGTGCCAGCAGCCAAGGTTCGACAGGGCCCTATGGCTACACCTTC. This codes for CASSQGSTGPYGYTF.

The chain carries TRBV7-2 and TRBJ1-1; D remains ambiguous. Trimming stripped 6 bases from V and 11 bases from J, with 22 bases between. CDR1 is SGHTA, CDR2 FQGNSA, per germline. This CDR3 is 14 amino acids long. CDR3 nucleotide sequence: TGTGCCAGCAGTCTGGCCGGGTCCCCACGATCGGCTTTCTTT. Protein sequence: CASSLAGSPRSAFF.

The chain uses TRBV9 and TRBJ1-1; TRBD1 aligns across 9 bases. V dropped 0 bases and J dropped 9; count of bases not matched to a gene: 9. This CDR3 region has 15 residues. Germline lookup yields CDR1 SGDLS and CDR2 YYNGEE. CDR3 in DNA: TGTGCCAGCAGCGTAGAAGGGGGACAGGGCCAGCAAGCTTTCTTT. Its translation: CASSVEGGQGQQAFF.

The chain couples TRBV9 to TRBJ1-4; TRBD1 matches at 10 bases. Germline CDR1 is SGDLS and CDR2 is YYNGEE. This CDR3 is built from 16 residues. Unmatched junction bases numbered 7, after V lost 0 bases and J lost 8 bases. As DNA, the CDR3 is TGTGCCAGCAGCGTAGCTCGGGACAGGGGAGGCGAAAAACTGTTTTTT. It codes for CASSVARDRGGEKLFF.

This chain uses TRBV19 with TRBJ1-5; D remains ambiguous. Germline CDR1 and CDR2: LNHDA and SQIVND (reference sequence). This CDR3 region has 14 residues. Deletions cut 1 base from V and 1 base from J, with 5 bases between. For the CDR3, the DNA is TGTGCCAGTAGTATAGTACGGAGCAATCAGCCCCAGCATTTT. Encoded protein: CASSIVRSNQPQHF.

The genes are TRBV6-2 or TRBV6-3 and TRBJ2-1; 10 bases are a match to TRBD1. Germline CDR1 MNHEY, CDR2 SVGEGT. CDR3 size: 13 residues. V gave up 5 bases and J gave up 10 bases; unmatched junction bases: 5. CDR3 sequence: CASSRDRGEEQFF. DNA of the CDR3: TGTGCCAGCAGTCGGGACAGGGGAGAAGAGCAGTTCTTC.

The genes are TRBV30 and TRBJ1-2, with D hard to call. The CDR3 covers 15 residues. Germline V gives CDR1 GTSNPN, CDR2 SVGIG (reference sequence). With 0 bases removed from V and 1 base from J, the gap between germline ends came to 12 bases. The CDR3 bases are TGTGCCTGGAGTGTACGGAGGGATCATAACTATGGCTACACCTTC. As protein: CAWSVRRDHNYGYTF.

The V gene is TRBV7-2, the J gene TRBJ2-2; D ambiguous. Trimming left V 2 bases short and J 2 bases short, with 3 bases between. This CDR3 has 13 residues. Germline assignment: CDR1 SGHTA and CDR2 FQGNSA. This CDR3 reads CASSLSNTGELFF. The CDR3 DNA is TGTGCCAGCAGCTTATCAAACACCGGGGAGCTGTTTTTT.

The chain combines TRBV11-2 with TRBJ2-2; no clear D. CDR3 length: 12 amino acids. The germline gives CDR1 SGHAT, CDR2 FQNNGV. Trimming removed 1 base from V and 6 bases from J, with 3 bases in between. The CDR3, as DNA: TGTGCCAGCAGCTTAGCTGCCGGGGAGCTGTTTTTT. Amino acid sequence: CASSLAAGELFF.